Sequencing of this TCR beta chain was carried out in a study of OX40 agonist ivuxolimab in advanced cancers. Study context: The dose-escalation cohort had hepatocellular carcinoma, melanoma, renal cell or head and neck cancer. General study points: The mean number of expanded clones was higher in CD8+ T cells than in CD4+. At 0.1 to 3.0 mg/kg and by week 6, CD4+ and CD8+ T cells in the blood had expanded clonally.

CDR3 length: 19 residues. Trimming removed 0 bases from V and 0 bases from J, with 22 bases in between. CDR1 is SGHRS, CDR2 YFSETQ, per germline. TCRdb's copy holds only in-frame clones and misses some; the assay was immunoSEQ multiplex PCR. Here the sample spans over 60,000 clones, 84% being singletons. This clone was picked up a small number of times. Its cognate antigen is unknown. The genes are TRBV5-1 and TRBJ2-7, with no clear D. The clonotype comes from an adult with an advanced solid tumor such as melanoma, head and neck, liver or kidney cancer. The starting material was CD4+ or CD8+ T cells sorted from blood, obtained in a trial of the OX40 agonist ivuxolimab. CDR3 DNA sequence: TGCGCCAGCAGCTTGGGACCCCGCCGTAGGGCCGGAAGCTCCTACGAGCAGTACTTC. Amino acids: CASSLGPRRRAGSSYEQYF. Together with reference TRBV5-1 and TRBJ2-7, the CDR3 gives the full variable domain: KAGVTQTPRYLIKTRGQQVTLSCSPISGHRSVSWYQQTPGQGLQFLFEYFSETQRNKGNFPGRFSGRQFSNSRSEMNVSTLELGDSALYLCASSLGPRRRAGSSYEQYFGPGTRLTVT.